This TCR beta chain comes out of a study of T cell repertoires in cytomegalovirus infection. Study in general: It was the public TCR beta signatures that indicated both CMV infection and matching HLA type.

Study findings and constraints: Adding up the frequency of public TCR beta families identified people who carried CMV plus the relevant HLA.

TCRdb called the reads again in MiXCR, with one record for every CDR3 protein. Among approximately 990,000 distinct CDR3 sequences listed, roughly 30% were seen once. The germline CDR1 and CDR2 sequences are MDHEN and SYDVKM. The CDR3 extends over 14 amino acids. V was pared by 5 bases and J by 3 bases, with 8 bases between. This clonotype was seen at least ten times. Its antigen is not known. J is TRBJ1-6 and V is TRBV28; D uncertain. The sample consisted of cultured CD8+ T cells from PBMCs, taken from culture after CMV antigen stimulation. This sequence was found in a human donor in good health (CMV status not recorded). Some clones in this sample may be carry-over from other donors' samples. The CDR3 bases are TGTGCCAGCAGTCCCCGGGACTATAATTCACCCCTCCACTTT. Residues: CASSPRDYNSPLHF.